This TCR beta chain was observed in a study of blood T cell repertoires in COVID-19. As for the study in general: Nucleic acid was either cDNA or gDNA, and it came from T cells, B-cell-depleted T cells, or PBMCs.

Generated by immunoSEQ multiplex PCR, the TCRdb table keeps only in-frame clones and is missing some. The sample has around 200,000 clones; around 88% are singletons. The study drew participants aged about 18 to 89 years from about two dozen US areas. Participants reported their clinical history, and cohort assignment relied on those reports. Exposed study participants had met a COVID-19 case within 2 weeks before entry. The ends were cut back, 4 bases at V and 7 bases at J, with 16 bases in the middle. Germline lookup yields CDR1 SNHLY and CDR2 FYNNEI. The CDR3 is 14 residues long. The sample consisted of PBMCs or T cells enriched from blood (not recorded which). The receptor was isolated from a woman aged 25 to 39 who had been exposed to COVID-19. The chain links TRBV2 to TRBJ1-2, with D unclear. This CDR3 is CASSGQALGGGYTF. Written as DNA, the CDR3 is TGTGCCAGCAGTGGACAAGCTTTAGGAGGTGGCTACACCTTC. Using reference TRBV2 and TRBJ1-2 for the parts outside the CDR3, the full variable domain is EPEVTQTPSHQVTQMGQEVILRCVPISNHLYFYWYRQILGQKVEFLVSFYNNEISEKSEIFDDQFSVERPDGSNFTLKIRSTKLEDSAMYFCASSGQALGGGYTFGSGTRLTVV.